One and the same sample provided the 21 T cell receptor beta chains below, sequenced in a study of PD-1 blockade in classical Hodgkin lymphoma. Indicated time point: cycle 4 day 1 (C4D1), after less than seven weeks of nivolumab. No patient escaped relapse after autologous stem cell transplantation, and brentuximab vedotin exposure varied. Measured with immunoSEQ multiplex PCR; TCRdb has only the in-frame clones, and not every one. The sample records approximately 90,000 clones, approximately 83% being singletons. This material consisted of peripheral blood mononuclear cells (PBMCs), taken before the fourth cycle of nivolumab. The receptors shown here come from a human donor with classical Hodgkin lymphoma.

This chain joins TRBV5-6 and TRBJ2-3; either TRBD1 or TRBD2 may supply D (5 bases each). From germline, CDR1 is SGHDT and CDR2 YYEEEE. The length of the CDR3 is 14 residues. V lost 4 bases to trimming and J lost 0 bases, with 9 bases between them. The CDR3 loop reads CASSRDPSTDTQYF. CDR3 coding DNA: TGTGCCAGCAGCCGGGACCCGAGCACAGATACGCAGTATTTT.

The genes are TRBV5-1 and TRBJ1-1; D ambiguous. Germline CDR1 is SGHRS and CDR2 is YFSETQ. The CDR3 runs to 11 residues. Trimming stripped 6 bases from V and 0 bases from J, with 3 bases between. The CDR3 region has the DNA TGCGCCAGCACTCTGAACACTGAAGCTTTCTTT. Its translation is CASTLNTEAFF.

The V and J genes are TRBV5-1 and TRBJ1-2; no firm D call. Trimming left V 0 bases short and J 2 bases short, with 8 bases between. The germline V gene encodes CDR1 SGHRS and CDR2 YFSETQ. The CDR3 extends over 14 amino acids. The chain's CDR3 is CASSLGVPNYGYTF. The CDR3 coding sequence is TGCGCCAGCAGCTTGGGGGTTCCGAACTATGGCTACACCTTC.

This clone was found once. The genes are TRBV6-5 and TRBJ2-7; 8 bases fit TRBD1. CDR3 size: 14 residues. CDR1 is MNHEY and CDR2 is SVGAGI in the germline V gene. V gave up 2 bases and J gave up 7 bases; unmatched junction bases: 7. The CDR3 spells CASSYTWTGMEQYF. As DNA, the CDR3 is TGTGCCAGCAGTTACACGTGGACAGGGATGGAGCAGTACTTC.

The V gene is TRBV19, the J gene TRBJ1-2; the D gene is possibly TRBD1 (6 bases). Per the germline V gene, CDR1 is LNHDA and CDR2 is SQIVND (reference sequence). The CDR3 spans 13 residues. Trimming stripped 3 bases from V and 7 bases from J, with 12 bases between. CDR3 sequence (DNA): TGTGCCAGTAGTATCCCGGGGGCTCGTGGCTACACCTTC. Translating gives CASSIPGARGYTF.

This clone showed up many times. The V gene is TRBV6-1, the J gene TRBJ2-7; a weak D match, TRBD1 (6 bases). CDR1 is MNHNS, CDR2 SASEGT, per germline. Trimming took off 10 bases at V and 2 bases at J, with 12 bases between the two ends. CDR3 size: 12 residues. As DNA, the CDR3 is TGTGCCACCATGGGACACGCCTACGAGCAGTACTTC. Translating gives CATMGHAYEQYF.

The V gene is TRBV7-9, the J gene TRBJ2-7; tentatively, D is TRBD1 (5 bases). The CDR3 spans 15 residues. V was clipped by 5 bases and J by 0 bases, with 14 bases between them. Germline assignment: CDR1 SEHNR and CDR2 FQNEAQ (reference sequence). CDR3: CASSPQGGTSYEQYF. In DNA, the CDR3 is TGTGCCAGCAGCCCCCAGGGCGGTACCTCCTACGAGCAGTACTTC.

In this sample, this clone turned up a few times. The CDR3 reads CASTQMGSNEKLFF. Here the CDR3 DNA reads TGTGCCAGTACCCAAATGGGGTCTAATGAAAAACTGTTTTTT. The V gene is TRBV19, the J gene TRBJ1-4; D is undetermined. With 7 bases removed from V and 3 bases from J, the gap between germline ends came to 12 bases. The germline V gene encodes CDR1 LNHDA and CDR2 SQIVND (reference sequence). The CDR3 extends over 14 amino acids. The full variable domain, with the rest looked up from reference TRBV19 and TRBJ1-4, is DGGITQSPKYLFRKEGQNVTLSCEQNLNHDAMYWYRQDPGQGLRLIYYSQIVNDFQKGDIAEGYSVSREKKESFPLTVTSAQKNPTAFYLCASTQMGSNEKLFFGSGTQLSVL.

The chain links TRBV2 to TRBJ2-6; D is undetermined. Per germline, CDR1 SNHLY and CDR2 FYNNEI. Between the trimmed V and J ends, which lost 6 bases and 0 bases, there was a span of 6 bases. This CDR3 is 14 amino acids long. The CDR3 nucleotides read TGTGCCAGCAGGTCGAGCTCTGGGGCCAACGTCCTGACTTTC. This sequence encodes CASRSSSGANVLTF.

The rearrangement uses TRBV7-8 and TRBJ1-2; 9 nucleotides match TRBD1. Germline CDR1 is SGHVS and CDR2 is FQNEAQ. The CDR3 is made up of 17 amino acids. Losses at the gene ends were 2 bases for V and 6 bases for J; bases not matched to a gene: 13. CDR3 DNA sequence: TGTGCCAGCAGCTTAAACTTGCAACGGACAGGGGTTGATGGCTACACCTTC. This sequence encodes CASSLNLQRTGVDGYTF. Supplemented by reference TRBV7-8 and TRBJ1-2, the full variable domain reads GAGVSQSPRYKVAKRGQDVALRCDPISGHVSLFWYQQALGQGPEFLTYFQNEAQLDKSGLPSDRFFAERPEGSVSTLKIQRTQQEDSAVYLCASSLNLQRTGVDGYTFGSGTRLTVV.

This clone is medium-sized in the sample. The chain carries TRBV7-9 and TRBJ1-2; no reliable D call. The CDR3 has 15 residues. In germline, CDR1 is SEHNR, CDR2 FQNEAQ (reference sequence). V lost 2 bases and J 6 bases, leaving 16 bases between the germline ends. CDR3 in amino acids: CASSLRDVRPDGYTF. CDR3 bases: TGTGCCAGCAGCTTACGGGATGTCCGCCCCGATGGCTACACCTTC. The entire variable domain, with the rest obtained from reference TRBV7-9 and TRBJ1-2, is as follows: DTGVSQNPRHKITKRGQNVTFRCDPISEHNRLYWYRQTLGQGPEFLTYFQNEAQLEKSRLLSDRFSAERPKGSFSTLEIQRTEQGDSAMYLCASSLRDVRPDGYTFGSGTRLTVV.

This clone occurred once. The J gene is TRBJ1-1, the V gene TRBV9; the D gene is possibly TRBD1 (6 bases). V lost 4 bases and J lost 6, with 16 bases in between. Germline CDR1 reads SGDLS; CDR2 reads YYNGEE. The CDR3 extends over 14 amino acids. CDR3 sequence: CASSPRGQIPEAFF. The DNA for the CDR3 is TGTGCCAGCAGCCCCCGGGGACAAATCCCTGAAGCTTTCTTT.

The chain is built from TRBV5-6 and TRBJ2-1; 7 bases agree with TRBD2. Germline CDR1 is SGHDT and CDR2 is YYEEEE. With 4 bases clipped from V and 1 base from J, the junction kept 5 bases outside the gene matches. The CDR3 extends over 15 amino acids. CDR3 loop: CASSPWGGSYNEQFF. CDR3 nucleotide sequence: TGTGCCAGCAGCCCCTGGGGGGGGTCCTACAATGAGCAGTTCTTC.

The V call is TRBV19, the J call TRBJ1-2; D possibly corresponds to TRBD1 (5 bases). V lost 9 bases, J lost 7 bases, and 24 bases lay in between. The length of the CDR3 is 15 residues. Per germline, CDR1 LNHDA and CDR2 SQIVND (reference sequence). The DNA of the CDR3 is TGTGCCAGCTCTTCTTGGGACTCACCTACGGCTGGCTACACCTTC. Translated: CASSSWDSPTAGYTF. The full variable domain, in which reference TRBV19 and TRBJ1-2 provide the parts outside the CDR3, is DGGITQSPKYLFRKEGQNVTLSCEQNLNHDAMYWYRQDPGQGLRLIYYSQIVNDFQKGDIAEGYSVSREKKESFPLTVTSAQKNPTAFYLCASSSWDSPTAGYTFGSGTRLTVV.

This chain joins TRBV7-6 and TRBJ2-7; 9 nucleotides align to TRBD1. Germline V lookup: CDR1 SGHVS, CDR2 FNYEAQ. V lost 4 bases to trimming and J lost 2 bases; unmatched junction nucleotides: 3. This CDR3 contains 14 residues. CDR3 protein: CASSSGTGPYEQYF. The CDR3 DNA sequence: TGTGCCAGCAGCTCAGGGACAGGGCCCTACGAGCAGTACTTC.

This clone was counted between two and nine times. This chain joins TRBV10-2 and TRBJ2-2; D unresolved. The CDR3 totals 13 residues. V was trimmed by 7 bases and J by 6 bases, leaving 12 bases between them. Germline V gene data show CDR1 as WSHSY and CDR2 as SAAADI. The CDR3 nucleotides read TGCGCCAGCAAGCAGTCCTCCTCCGGGGAGCTGTTTTTT. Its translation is CASKQSSSGELFF.

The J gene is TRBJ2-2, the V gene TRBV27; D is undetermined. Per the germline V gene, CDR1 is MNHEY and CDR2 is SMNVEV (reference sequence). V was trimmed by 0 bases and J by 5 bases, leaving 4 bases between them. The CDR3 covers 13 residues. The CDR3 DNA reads TGTGCCAGCAGTTTATCCGGTACCGGGGAGCTGTTTTTT. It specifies CASSLSGTGELFF.

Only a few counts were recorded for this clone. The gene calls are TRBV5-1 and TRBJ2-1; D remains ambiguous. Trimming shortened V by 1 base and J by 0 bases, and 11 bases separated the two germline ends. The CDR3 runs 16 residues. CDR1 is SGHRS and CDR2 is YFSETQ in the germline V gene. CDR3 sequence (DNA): TGCGCCAGCAGCTTGACCCCGGAGAGCTCCTACAATGAGCAGTTCTTC. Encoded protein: CASSLTPESSYNEQFF.

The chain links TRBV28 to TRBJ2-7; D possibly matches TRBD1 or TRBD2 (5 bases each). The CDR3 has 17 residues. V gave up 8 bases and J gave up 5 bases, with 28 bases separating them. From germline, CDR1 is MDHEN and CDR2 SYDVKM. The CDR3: CASGIPRGPAGVDEQYF. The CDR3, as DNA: TGTGCCAGCGGAATCCCCCGGGGCCCAGCCGGGGTGGACGAGCAGTACTTC.

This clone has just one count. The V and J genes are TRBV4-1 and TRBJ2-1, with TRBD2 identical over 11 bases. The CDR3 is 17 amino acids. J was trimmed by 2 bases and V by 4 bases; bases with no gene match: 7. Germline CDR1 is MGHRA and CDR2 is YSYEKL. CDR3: CASSPSSGRTAYNEQFF. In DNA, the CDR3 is TGCGCCAGCAGCCCCTCTAGCGGGAGGACAGCCTACAATGAGCAGTTCTTC.

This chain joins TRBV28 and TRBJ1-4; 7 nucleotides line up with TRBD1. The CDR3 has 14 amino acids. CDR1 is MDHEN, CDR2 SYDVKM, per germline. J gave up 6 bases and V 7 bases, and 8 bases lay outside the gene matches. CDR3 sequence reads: CASTLGGLYEKLFF. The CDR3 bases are TGTGCCAGCACCTTAGGGGGCCTGTATGAAAAACTGTTTTTT.